This T cell receptor beta chain emerged from a study of blood T cell repertoires in COVID-19. V shed 9 bases and J shed 2 bases, with 13 bases lying between them. The CDR3 is 13 amino acids. Germline CDR1 and CDR2: SNHLY and FYNNEI. Authors' analysis steps: The assay estimated nucleated cells by amplifying reference gene primers. Clones were sequenced by immunoSEQ multiplex PCR, and TCRdb holds only the in-frame ones, with some missing. V and J calls and clone size are as listed in that table; D and trimming were resolved from the DNA. This sample has 250,000 to 300,000 clones, with approximately 83% found just once.

Sequencing was carried out using PBMCs or T cells enriched from blood (not recorded which). The TCR was taken from a woman in her fifties or sixties who had recovered from COVID-19. This chain uses TRBV2 with TRBJ1-2; D might be TRBD1 (6 bases). CDR3 bases: TGTGCCAGTAAATTAACAGGGAACTATGGCTACACCTTC. This translates into CASKLTGNYGYTF.